This T cell receptor (beta chain) was profiled in a study of shared clonotypes between healthy human individuals. The length of the CDR3 is 15 residues. V was pared by 6 bases and J by 0 bases, with 13 bases between. The germline gives CDR1 SGHVS, CDR2 FQNEAQ. CD45RO negativity and positive selection for CCR7 defined naive CD8 cells, a population that excluded terminally differentiated effector memory CD45RA+ cells. Repertoires were generated with immunoSEQ multiplex PCR, while TCRdb's copy carries only in-frame clones and drops some. The sample carries roughly 850,000 clones, about 96% recorded once.

The receptor comes from a man aged 30 to 45 in good health. Sequencing used naive CD8+ T cells sorted from blood. This rearrangement joins TRBV7-8 to TRBJ2-3; unclear D gene. This CDR3 is CASSIGSSSTDTQYF. The DNA for the CDR3 is TGTGCCAGCAGTATAGGGTCCAGCAGCACAGATACGCAGTATTTT.